This paragraph covers one T cell receptor beta chain sequence. The antigen remains unidentified. Multiplex touch-down PCR with TRB-A/B primers amplified rearranged V-D-J TRB sequences. MiXCR, run by TCRdb on the multiplex PCR reads, gives a single entry per CDR3 protein. The table lists 8,000 to 9,000 distinct CDR3 sequences, over 40% of them singletons. The entry originates in a study of T cell repertoires in aging, cancer and after chemotherapy. Peripheral blood genomic DNA, not sorted cells or RNA, was the template. This CDR3 comprises 13 residues. Trimming removed 5 bases at V and 0 bases at J, with 8 bases between. CDR1 is LNHNV and CDR2 is YYDKDF in the germline V gene (reference sequence). Findings of the study overall: Loss of evenness, beyond lost richness, contributed to age-related TCR diversity decline in cancer patients. Across the chemotherapy interval, each cancer cohort showed higher median generation probability, suggesting thymic rebound.

The chain couples TRBV15 to TRBJ2-7, with D unresolved. The TCR originated in a human donor with a solid tumor. The sample consisted of blood. CDR3 in amino acids: CATSGASSYEQYF. For the CDR3, the DNA is TGTGCCACCAGCGGTGCAAGCTCCTACGAGCAGTACTTC.